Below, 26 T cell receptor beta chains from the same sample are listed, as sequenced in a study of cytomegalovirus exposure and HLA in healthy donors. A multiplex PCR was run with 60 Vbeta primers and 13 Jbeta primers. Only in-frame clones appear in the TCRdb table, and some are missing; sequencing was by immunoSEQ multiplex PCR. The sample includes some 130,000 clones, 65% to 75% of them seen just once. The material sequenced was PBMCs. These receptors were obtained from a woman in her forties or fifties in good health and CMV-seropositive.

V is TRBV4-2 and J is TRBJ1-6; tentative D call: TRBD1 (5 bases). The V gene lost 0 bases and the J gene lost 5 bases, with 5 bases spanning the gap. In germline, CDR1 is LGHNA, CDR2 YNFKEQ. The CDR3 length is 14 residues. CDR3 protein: CASSQEGDNSPLHF. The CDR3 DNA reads TGTGCCAGCAGCCAAGAAGGGGATAATTCACCCCTCCACTTT.

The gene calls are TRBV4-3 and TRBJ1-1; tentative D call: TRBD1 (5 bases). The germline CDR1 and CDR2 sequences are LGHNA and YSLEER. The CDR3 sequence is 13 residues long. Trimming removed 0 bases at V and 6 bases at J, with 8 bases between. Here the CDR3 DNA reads TGCGCCAGCAGCCAAGAGTTAGGGGCTGAAGCTTTCTTT. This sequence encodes CASSQELGAEAFF.

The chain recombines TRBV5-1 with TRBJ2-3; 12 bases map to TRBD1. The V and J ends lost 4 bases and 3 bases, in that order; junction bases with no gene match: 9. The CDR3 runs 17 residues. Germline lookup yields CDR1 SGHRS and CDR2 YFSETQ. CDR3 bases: TGCGCCAGCAGCCTGGGACAGGGGGCGCCTTGGACAGATACGCAGTATTTT. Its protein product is CASSLGQGAPWTDTQYF.

The CDR3 here is CASSKDGTSIHEQYF. The CDR3 coding sequence is TGTGCCAGCAGCAAAGATGGGACTAGCATACACGAGCAGTACTTC. The V gene is TRBV21-1, the J gene TRBJ2-7; TRBD2 reflects the table's D call only, with no check against the DNA. TRBV21-1 is shown as a pseudogene. The CDR3 contains 15 residues.

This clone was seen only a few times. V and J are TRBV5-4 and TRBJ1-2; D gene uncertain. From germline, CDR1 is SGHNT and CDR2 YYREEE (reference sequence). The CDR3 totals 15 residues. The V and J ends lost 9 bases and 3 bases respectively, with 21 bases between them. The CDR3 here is CATKGPGRVYYGYTF. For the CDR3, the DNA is TGTGCCACCAAAGGCCCTGGTCGGGTTTACTATGGCTACACCTTC. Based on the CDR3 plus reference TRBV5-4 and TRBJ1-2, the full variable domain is ETGVTQSPTHLIKTRGQQVTLRCSSQSGHNTVSWYQQALGQGPQFIFQYYREEENGRGNFPPRFSGLQFPNYSSELNVNALELDDSALYLCATKGPGRVYYGYTFGSGTRLTVV.

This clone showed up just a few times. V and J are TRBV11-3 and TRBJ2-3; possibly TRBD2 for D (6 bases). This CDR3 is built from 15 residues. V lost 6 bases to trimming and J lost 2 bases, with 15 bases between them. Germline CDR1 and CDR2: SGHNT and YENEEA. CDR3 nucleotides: TGTGCCAGCAGAAAATCGGGACTTGACACAGATACGCAGTATTTT. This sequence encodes CASRKSGLDTDTQYF.

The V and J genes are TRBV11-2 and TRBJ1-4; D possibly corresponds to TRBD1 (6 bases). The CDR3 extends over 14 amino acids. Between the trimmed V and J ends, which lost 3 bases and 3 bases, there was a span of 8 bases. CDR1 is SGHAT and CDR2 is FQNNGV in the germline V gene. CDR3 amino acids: CASSFTGPNEKLFF. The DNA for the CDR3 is TGTGCCAGCAGCTTTACAGGGCCTAATGAAAAACTGTTTTTT.

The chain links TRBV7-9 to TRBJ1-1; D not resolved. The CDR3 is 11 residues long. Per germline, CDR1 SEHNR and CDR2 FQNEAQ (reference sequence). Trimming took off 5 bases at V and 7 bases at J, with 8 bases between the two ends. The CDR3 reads CASSLLREAFF. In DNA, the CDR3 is TGTGCCAGCAGCCTGCTACGTGAAGCTTTCTTT.

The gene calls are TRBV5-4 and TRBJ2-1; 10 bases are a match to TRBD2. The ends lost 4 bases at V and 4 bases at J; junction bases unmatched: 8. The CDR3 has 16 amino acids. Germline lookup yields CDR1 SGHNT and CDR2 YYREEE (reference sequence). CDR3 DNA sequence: TGTGCCAGCAGCCCAAAGGGACTAGCGCCTTACAATGAGCAGTTCTTC. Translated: CASSPKGLAPYNEQFF.

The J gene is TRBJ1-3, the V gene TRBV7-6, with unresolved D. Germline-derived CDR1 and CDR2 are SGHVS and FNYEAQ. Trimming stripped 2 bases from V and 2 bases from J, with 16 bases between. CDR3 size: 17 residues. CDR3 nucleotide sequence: TGTGCCAGCAGCTTAAACCCCCTTTTGGGAGCTGGAAACACCATATATTTT. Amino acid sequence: CASSLNPLLGAGNTIYF.

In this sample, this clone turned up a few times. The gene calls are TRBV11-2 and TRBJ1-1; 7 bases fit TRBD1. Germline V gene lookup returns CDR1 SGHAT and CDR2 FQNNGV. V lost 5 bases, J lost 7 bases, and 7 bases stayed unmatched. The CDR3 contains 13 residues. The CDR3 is CASSGDSLREAFF. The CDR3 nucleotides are TGTGCCAGCAGCGGGGACAGCCTTCGTGAAGCTTTCTTT. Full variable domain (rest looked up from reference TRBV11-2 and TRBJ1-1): EAGVAQSPRYKIIEKRQSVAFWCNPISGHATLYWYQQILGQGPKLLIQFQNNGVVDDSQLPKDRFSAERLKGVDSTLKIQPAKLEDSAVYLCASSGDSLREAFFGQGTRLTVV.

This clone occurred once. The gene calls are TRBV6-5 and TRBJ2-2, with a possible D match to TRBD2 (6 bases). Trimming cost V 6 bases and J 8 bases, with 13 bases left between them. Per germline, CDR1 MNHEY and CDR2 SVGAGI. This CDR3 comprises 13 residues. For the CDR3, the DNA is TGTGCCAGCAGGACGCCGGGGGAAGGGGAGCTGTTTTTT. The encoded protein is CASRTPGEGELFF.

The CDR3 sequence: CASSSTGDSYEQYF. In nucleotides, the CDR3 is TGTGCCAGCAGCTCGACAGGGGATTCCTACGAGCAGTACTTC. This chain links TRBV7-2 with TRBJ2-7, with 8 bases fitting TRBD1. The germline CDR1 and CDR2 sequences are SGHTA and FQGNSA. Trimming removed 4 bases from V and 1 base from J; junction bases left unmatched: 3. The CDR3 runs 14 residues.

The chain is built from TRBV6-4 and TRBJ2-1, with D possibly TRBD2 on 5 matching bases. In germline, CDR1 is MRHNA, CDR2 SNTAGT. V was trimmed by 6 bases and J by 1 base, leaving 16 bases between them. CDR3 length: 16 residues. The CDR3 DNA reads TGTGCCAGCAGCCAGTTCCGGGGTGGGTCCTACAATGAGCAGTTCTTC. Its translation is CASSQFRGGSYNEQFF.

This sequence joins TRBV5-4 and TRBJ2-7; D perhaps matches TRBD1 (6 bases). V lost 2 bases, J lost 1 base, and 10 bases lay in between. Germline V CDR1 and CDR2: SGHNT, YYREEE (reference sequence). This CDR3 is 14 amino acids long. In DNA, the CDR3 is TGTGCCAGCAGCTTTGGGGGACATTCCTACGAGCAGTACTTC. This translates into CASSFGGHSYEQYF.

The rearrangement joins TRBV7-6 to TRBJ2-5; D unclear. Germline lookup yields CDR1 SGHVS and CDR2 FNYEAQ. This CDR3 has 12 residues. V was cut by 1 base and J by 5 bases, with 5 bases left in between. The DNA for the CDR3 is TGTGCCAGCAGCTTAGTCGGTGAGACCCAGTACTTC. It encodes CASSLVGETQYF.

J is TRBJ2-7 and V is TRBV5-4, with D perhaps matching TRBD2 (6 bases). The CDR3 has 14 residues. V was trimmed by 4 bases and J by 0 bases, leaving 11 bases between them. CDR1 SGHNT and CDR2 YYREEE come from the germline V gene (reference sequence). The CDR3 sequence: CASSQGLASYEQYF. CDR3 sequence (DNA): TGTGCCAGCAGCCAGGGACTGGCCTCCTACGAGCAGTACTTC.

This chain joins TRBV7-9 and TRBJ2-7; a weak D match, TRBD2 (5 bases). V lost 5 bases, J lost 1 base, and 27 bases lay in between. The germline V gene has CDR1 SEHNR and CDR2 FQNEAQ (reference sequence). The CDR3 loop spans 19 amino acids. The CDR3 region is CASSTPFSWVETGSYEQYF. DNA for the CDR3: TGTGCCAGCAGCACACCTTTCTCGTGGGTTGAGACGGGATCCTACGAGCAGTACTTC.

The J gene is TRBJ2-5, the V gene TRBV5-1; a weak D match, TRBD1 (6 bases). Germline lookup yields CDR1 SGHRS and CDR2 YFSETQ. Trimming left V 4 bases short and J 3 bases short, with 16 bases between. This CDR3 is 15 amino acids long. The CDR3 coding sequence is TGCGCCAGCAGCCCGGGACAAGTCCCCAAAGAGACCCAGTACTTC. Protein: CASSPGQVPKETQYF.

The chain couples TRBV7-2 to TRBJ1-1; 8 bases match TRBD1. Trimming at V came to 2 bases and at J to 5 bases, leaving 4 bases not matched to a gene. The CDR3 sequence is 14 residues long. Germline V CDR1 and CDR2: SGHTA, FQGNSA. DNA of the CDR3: TGTGCCAGCAGCTTACAGGGGGCCAGGACTGAAGCTTTCTTT. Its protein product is CASSLQGARTEAFF.

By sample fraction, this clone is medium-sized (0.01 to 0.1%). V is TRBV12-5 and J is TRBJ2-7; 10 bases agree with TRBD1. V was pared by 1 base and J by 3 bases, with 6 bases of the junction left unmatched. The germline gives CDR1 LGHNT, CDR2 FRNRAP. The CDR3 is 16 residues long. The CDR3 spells CASGLDSGTGDYEQYF. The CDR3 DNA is TGTGCTAGTGGTTTGGATTCCGGGACAGGGGACTACGAGCAGTACTTC.

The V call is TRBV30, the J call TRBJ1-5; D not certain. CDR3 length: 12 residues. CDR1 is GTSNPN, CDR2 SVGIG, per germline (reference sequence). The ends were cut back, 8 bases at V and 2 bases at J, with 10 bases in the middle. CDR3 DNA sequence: TGTGCCCTGGGCCTGGGCAATCAGCCCCAGCATTTT. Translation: CALGLGNQPQHF. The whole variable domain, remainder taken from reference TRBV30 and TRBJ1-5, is SQTIHQWPATLVQPVGSPLSLECTVEGTSNPNLYWYRQAAGRGLQLLFYSVGIGQISSEVPQNLSASRPQDRQFILSSKKLLLSDSGFYLCALGLGNQPQHFGDGTRLSIL.

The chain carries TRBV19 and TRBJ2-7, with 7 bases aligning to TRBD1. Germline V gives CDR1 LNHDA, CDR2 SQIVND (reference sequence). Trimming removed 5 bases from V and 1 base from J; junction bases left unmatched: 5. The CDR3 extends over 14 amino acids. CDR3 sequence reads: CASSFPTGSYEQYF. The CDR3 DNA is TGTGCCAGTAGTTTCCCGACAGGGTCCTACGAGCAGTACTTC.

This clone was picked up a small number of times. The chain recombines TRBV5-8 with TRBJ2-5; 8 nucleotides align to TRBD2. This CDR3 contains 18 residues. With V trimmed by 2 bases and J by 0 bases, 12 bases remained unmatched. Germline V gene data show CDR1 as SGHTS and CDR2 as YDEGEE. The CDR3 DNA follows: TGTGCCAGCAGCTTCCTTATGTCAGCGGGGGCGTACCAAGAGACCCAGTACTTC. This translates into CASSFLMSAGAYQETQYF. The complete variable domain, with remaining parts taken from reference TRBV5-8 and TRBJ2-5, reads EAGVTQSPTHLIKTRGQQATLRCSPISGHTSVYWYQQALGLGLQFLLWYDEGEERNRGNFPPRFSGRQFPNYSSELNVNALELEDSALYLCASSFLMSAGAYQETQYFGPGTRLLVL.

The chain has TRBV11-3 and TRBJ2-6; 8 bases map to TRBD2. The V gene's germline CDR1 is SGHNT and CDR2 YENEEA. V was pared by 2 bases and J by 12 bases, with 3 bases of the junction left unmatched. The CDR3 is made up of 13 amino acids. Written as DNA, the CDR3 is TGTGCCAGCAGCTTACGGGGGGGAGGCGTCCTGACTTTC. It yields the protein CASSLRGGGVLTF.

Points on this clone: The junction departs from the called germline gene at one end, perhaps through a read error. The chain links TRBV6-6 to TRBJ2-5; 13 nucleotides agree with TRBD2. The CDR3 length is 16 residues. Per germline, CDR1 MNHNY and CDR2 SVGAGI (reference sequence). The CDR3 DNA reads TGTGCCCGCAGCCCTACTAGCGGGGGGGCGGTAGAGACCCAGTACTTC. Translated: CARSPTSGGAVETQYF.